This TCR beta chain is from a study of blood T cell repertoires in COVID-19. The overall study: Samples taken during acute and convalescent COVID-19 were collected in the United States, Italy and Spain.

Per the authors' pipeline: Counts of nucleated cells, estimated from reference gene primer amplification, were obtained. Sequenced by immunoSEQ multiplex PCR; TCRdb stores in-frame clones only, minus some. Clone size and the V and J calls come from that table; the DNA yielded D and trimming. The table shows 40,000 to 55,000 clones, with 91% occurring only once. The CDR3 consists of 12 residues. The V gene lost 5 bases and the J gene lost 1 base, with 6 bases spanning the gap. Germline CDR1 reads WNHNN; CDR2 reads SYGVQD (reference sequence). This clone was seen only a few times. The material sequenced was peripheral blood. The receptor was isolated from an older man with active COVID-19. The chain employs TRBV10-1 and TRBJ2-7; no definite D call. The DNA for the CDR3 is TGCGCCAGCAGTAAATCTTCCTACGAGCAGTACTTC. It specifies CASSKSSYEQYF.